The 28 T cell receptor beta chains presented below share a single source sample, sequenced in a study of sequential checkpoint blockade in melanoma. This sample's treatment: randomized to nivolumab then ipilimumab (arm A) or the reverse (arm B). Repertoires were generated with immunoSEQ multiplex PCR, while TCRdb's copy carries only in-frame clones and drops some. The sample comprises approximately 4,900 clones, roughly 28% of which are singletons, and around 20% rests with the top ten. The sequencing here drew on tumor tissue (inferred from file names), taken from a patient given nivolumab and ipilimumab in sequence. The receptors stem from a human donor with melanoma.

This clone is termed medium-sized (0.01 to 0.1%). The chain has TRBV9 and TRBJ1-3; D is possibly TRBD1 (5 bases). V lost 3 bases and J lost 0, with 10 bases in between. The germline gives CDR1 SGDLS, CDR2 YYNGEE. This CDR3 contains 15 residues. CDR3 sequence reads: CASSDHRYSGNTIYF. In DNA form, the CDR3 reads TGTGCCAGCAGCGACCACAGGTACTCTGGAAACACCATATATTTT.

This clone was counted only a few times. This chain connects TRBV28 to TRBJ2-7, with a possible D match to TRBD1 (5 bases). The CDR3 consists of 13 residues. Between the trimmed V and J ends, which lost 3 bases and 2 bases, there was a span of 8 bases. Looked up from germline, CDR1 is MDHEN and CDR2 is SYDVKM. The CDR3 sequence: CASSLLTAYEQYF. CDR3 DNA sequence: TGTGCCAGCAGTTTGTTGACAGCCTACGAGCAGTACTTC.

The rearrangement joins TRBV28 to TRBJ2-7; 12 positions match TRBD2. V was clipped by 7 bases and J by 2 bases; unmatched bases: 3. The CDR3 is 14 amino acids. CDR1 and CDR2 from the germline V gene are MDHEN and SYDVKM. DNA for the CDR3: TGTGCCAGCACCCTAGCGGGAGGGCCCTACGAGCAGTACTTC. Encoded protein: CASTLAGGPYEQYF.

This clone was seen only a few times. The gene calls are TRBV11-3 and TRBJ2-2, with TRBD2 matching 14 bases. CDR1 and CDR2 from the germline V gene are SGHNT and YENEEA. The CDR3 has 18 amino acids. The ends lost 5 bases at V and 2 bases at J; junction bases unmatched: 7. As DNA, the CDR3 is TGTGCCAGCAGCCCAGGACTAGCGGGGGGACACAACACCGGGGAGCTGTTTTTT. This translates into CASSPGLAGGHNTGELFF.

This chain connects TRBV6-8 to TRBJ2-1; the match to TRBD1 covers 8 bases. Germline V gene lookup returns CDR1 MNHGY and CDR2 SAAAGT. This CDR3 comprises 17 residues. J was trimmed by 4 bases and V by 4 bases; bases with no gene match: 12. The chain's CDR3 is CASSSGWRTGSYNEQFF. The CDR3 DNA follows: TGTGCCAGCAGTTCCGGCTGGCGGACAGGGTCATACAATGAGCAGTTCTTC.

In its sample, this clone was seen many times. DNA for the CDR3: TGTGCCAGCAGCTGGGTGGCGGGAGGGCAAGAGACCCAGTACTTC. It is translated as CASSWVAGGQETQYF. V usage is TRBV11-3 and J usage is TRBJ2-5; 9 nucleotides agree with TRBD2. In germline, CDR1 is SGHNT, CDR2 YENEEA. The CDR3 totals 15 residues. V lost 4 bases to trimming and J lost 2 bases; unmatched junction nucleotides: 5.

The gene calls are TRBV5-1 and TRBJ1-2; TRBD1 agrees at 8 bases. Losses at the gene ends were 2 bases for V and 4 bases for J; bases not matched to a gene: 16. This CDR3 contains 18 residues. CDR1 and CDR2 from the germline V gene are SGHRS and YFSETQ. DNA of the CDR3: TGCGCCAGCAGCTTTGGTTCTCCGTCAGGGGGCGGCTCCTATGGCTACACCTTC. Translated, it gives CASSFGSPSGGGSYGYTF.

This clone is medium-sized. The V and J genes are TRBV6-8 and TRBJ2-1; perhaps TRBD2 as D (6 bases). CDR1 is MNHGY and CDR2 is SAAAGT in the germline V gene. The CDR3 runs 18 residues. V was pared by 8 bases and J by 0 bases, with 23 bases between. CDR3 loop: CASLPQVLAPISYNEQFF. The CDR3 DNA follows: TGTGCCAGCCTACCCCAGGTTCTAGCGCCAATCTCCTACAATGAGCAGTTCTTC.

This chain connects TRBV6-8 to TRBJ1-2; the D is unclear. In germline, CDR1 is MNHGY, CDR2 SAAAGT. The CDR3 covers 13 residues. Trimming pared 0 bases from V and 8 bases from J, leaving 10 bases between. The CDR3 region is CASSYSRQTGYTF. CDR3 in DNA: TGTGCCAGCAGTTACTCACGCCAGACCGGCTACACCTTC.

The genes are TRBV11-3 and TRBJ2-7, with 10 bases aligning to TRBD2. CDR3 length: 14 amino acids. Losses at the gene ends were 6 bases for V and 5 bases for J; bases not matched to a gene: 7. The germline gives CDR1 SGHNT, CDR2 YENEEA. The CDR3 nucleotides are TGTGCCAGCAGACTGGGCCTAGCGGGAGACGAGCAGTACTTC. This encodes CASRLGLAGDEQYF.

J is TRBJ2-1 and V is TRBV11-3; 10 nucleotides match TRBD2. Germline CDR1 reads SGHNT; CDR2 reads YENEEA. CDR3 length: 18 residues. The V gene end was trimmed by 0 bases and the J gene end by 0 bases; junction bases not matched to a gene: 5. CDR3 in amino acids: CASSLDRTSGLSYNEQFF. CDR3 DNA: TGTGCCAGCAGCTTAGATCGGACTAGCGGCCTCTCCTACAATGAGCAGTTCTTC.

This clone was detected a few times. The J gene is TRBJ1-6, the V gene TRBV11-3, with D tentatively TRBD1 (5 bases). The germline V and J ends were trimmed by 3 bases and 10 bases, with 13 bases remaining between them. Per germline, CDR1 SGHNT and CDR2 YENEEA. The CDR3 loop spans 14 amino acids. The CDR3 DNA reads as TGTGCCAGCAGCTTCAGGGACGCGGGGTCACCCCTCCACTTT. Translating gives CASSFRDAGSPLHF.

The V and J genes are TRBV12-5 and TRBJ2-1; perhaps TRBD1 as D (5 bases). Per the germline V gene, CDR1 is LGHNT and CDR2 is FRNRAP. Trimming shortened V by 8 bases and J by 10 bases, and 12 bases separated the two germline ends. CDR3 length: 11 residues. Here the CDR3 reads CASTVRGEQFF. CDR3 nucleotides: TGTGCTAGTACAGTTAGGGGCGAGCAGTTCTTC. The full variable domain, in which reference TRBV12-5 and TRBJ2-1 provide the parts outside the CDR3, is DARVTQTPRHKVTEMGQEVTMRCQPILGHNTVFWYRQTMMQGLELLAYFRNRAPLDDSGMPKDRFSAEMPDATLATLKIQPSEPRDSAVYFCASTVRGEQFFGPGTRLTVL.

This clone has a count of ten or more. This chain uses TRBV11-3 with TRBJ1-1; D unclear. Trimming cost V 5 bases and J 3 bases, with 16 bases left between them. CDR3 length equals 15 residues. Germline CDR1 SGHNT, CDR2 YENEEA. The CDR3 loop reads CASSHPTGWDTEAFF. The CDR3 DNA reads as TGTGCCAGCAGCCACCCCACGGGGTGGGACACTGAAGCTTTCTTT. Full variable domain (missing parts from reference TRBV11-3 and TRBJ1-1): EAGVVQSPRYKIIEKKQPVAFWCNPISGHNTLYWYLQNLGQGPELLIRYENEEAVDDSQLPKDRFSAERLKGVDSTLKIQPAELGDSAVYLCASSHPTGWDTEAFFGQGTRLTVV.

This rearrangement joins TRBV6-8 to TRBJ2-5; 9 positions match TRBD1. The CDR3 consists of 14 residues. V lost 7 bases to trimming and J lost 6 bases; unmatched junction nucleotides: 9. Germline CDR1 and CDR2: MNHGY and SAAAGT. CDR3 sequence: CASTFDGTGKTQYF. The CDR3 DNA is TGTGCCAGCACCTTTGATGGGACAGGGAAGACCCAGTACTTC.

The rearrangement joins TRBV9 to TRBJ1-4; 7 positions agree with TRBD1. This CDR3 region has 12 residues. After removal of 7 bases from V and 7 bases from J, the junction contained 4 bases not matched to a gene. Germline assignment: CDR1 SGDLS and CDR2 YYNGEE. CDR3 bases: TGTGCCAGCCACAGGGGCTTTGAAAAACTGTTTTTT. Translation: CASHRGFEKLFF.

This clone turned up a few times. The DNA for the CDR3 is TGTGCCAGCAGCGTAGCTACGGGACTAGCCTACGAGCAGTACTTC. Translation: CASSVATGLAYEQYF. The chain uses TRBV9 and TRBJ2-7; TRBD2 matches at 8 bases. The ends lost 0 bases at V and 2 bases at J; junction bases unmatched: 4. The CDR3 runs 15 residues. Germline CDR1 reads SGDLS; CDR2 reads YYNGEE.

The CDR3 DNA follows: TGCAGCGTTGAAGGGACTAGCGGATCCTACAATGAGCAGTTCTTC. This sequence encodes CSVEGTSGSYNEQFF. The V and J genes are TRBV29-1 and TRBJ2-1; 10 bases line up with TRBD2. CDR1 is SQVTM, CDR2 ANQGSEA, per germline. The V gene end was trimmed by 1 base and the J gene end by 1 base; junction bases not matched to a gene: 1. The CDR3 length is 15 residues.

This clone was seen more than once but under ten times. The J gene is TRBJ2-7, the V gene TRBV6-8, with 9 bases lining up with TRBD2. The CDR3 spans 16 residues. Trimming removed 10 bases from V and 3 bases from J; junction bases left unmatched: 16. Germline CDR1 and CDR2: MNHGY and SAAAGT. CDR3 coding DNA: TGTGCCATCAGACGAGAAAGCGGGAGGTTGTTCTACGAGCAGTACTTC. Translation gives CAIRRESGRLFYEQYF.

This clone has a handful of counts. V gene TRBV18 combines with J gene TRBJ2-1; D is ambiguous. With 1 base removed from V and 9 bases from J, the gap between germline ends came to 7 bases. Germline V gene sequence: CDR1 KGHSH, CDR2 LQKENI. The CDR3 runs 12 residues. CDR3 nucleotide sequence: TGTGCCAGCTCACCACGGGTCGGTGAGCAGTTCTTC. Translation: CASSPRVGEQFF.

The chain joins TRBV18 to TRBJ2-2; D may be TRBD1 or TRBD2 (5 bases each). Trimming cost V 4 bases and J 4 bases, with 16 bases left between them. Per the germline V gene, CDR1 is KGHSH and CDR2 is LQKENI. The CDR3 has 16 residues. As DNA, the CDR3 is TGTGCCAGCTCACAAACGAGGGGACGCAGCACCGGGGAGCTGTTTTTT. Its translation is CASSQTRGRSTGELFF.

This clone ranks as medium-sized. V and J are TRBV28 and TRBJ1-1, with TRBD1 identical over 8 bases. V lost 5 bases and J lost 5; bases outside the gene matches: 7. CDR3 length: 14 amino acids. The germline CDR1 and CDR2 sequences are MDHEN and SYDVKM. The CDR3 loop reads CASSITRGRTEAFF. DNA for the CDR3: TGTGCCAGCAGTATCACCAGGGGGCGAACTGAAGCTTTCTTT.

This clone was observed many times. The chain is built from TRBV11-3 and TRBJ1-5; TRBD1 is a possible D gene (5 bases). The V end lost 4 bases, the J end lost 5 bases, and 21 bases lay between the germline ends. The germline V gene encodes CDR1 SGHNT and CDR2 YENEEA. The CDR3 covers 17 residues. The CDR3 sequence: CASSSISRGKVHQPQHF. In DNA, the CDR3 is TGTGCCAGCAGCTCGATCTCCCGGGGGAAGGTTCATCAGCCCCAGCATTTT.

The rearrangement links TRBV19 to TRBJ1-6; D gene ambiguous. The CDR3 runs 17 residues. The germline CDR1 and CDR2 sequences are LNHDA and SQIVND (reference sequence). V dropped 7 bases and J dropped 10 bases, with 26 bases sitting between them. Here the CDR3 DNA reads TGTGCCAGTACCCTAAATGGCCCCGGGGATTCGTCCTCACCCCTCCACTTT. Encoded protein: CASTLNGPGDSSSPLHF.

This chain links TRBV11-3 with TRBJ2-7, with 10 bases matching TRBD2. The V gene end was trimmed by 3 bases and the J gene end by 2 bases; junction bases not matched to a gene: 13. The CDR3 is 18 amino acids. The germline CDR1 and CDR2 sequences are SGHNT and YENEEA. CDR3 protein: CASSLTGSGLADTYEQYF. The CDR3 DNA reads as TGTGCCAGCAGCTTGACAGGCAGCGGACTAGCGGATACCTACGAGCAGTACTTC.

This clone came up many times. V usage is TRBV9 and J usage is TRBJ2-1; 10 bases agree with TRBD2. The length of the CDR3 is 14 residues. Germline CDR1 SGDLS, CDR2 YYNGEE. J was trimmed by 9 bases and V by 3 bases; bases with no gene match: 6. The CDR3 region is CASSALAGFAEQFF. CDR3 nucleotides: TGTGCCAGCAGCGCACTAGCGGGGTTCGCTGAGCAGTTCTTC.

This clone is medium-sized (0.01 to 0.1%) by share. The rearrangement joins TRBV6-8 to TRBJ1-1, with D tentatively TRBD1 (6 bases). The CDR3 length is 15 residues. V gave up 5 bases and J gave up 6 bases, with 19 bases separating them. CDR1 MNHGY and CDR2 SAAAGT come from the germline V gene. The DNA of the CDR3 is TGTGCCAGCAGTCCCTTACTAGGGGGGGCGGCTGAAGCTTTCTTT. It encodes CASSPLLGGAAEAFF.

Only a few counts were recorded for this clone. The chain links TRBV6-7 to TRBJ2-1; 8 bases line up with TRBD2. TRBV6-7 is an open reading frame whose function is uncertain. V shed 6 bases and J 15 bases; nucleotides not matched to a gene: 7. CDR3 length: 11 amino acids. The DNA of the CDR3 is TGTGCCAGCAGCTCGGGACTAGTGCCGTTCTTC. Translated: CASSSGLVPFF.